The 8 T cell receptor beta chains below all came from one sample that was sequenced in a study of molecular identifiers for immune sequencing clone quantification. TCRdb recomputed calls from the PCR reads with MiXCR, one row per CDR3 protein. This sample yields roughly 100,000 distinct CDR3 sequences, of which about 35% are seen a single time; over 8% belongs to the top ten. Sequenced: naive CD8+ T cells from blood, with Jurkat cell RNA spiked in. Subset reported: FACS-sorted CD8+CD4-CCR7+CD45RA+ naive T cells. All receptors come from a human donor in good health. Some libraries in this study had Jurkat cell RNA spiked in.

This chain links TRBV9 with TRBJ2-1; weak D call: TRBD2 (5 bases). Deletions cut 0 bases from V and 8 bases from J, with 18 bases between. Looked up from germline, CDR1 is SGDLS and CDR2 is YYNGEE. This CDR3 has 16 residues. CDR3 bases: TGTGCCAGCAGCGTAGGGTCCGGGCTAGCTGGGGATGAGCAGTTCTTC. Its protein product is CASSVGSGLAGDEQFF.

This clonotype was observed a few times. This chain connects TRBV20-1 to TRBJ2-7, with D tentatively TRBD2 (6 bases). From germline, CDR1 is DFQATT and CDR2 SNEGSKA (reference sequence). Trimming took off 5 bases at V and 3 bases at J, with 14 bases between the two ends. The CDR3 has 13 amino acids. The DNA for the CDR3 is TGCAGTGCTCGGACCCGACTAGGCTACGAGCAGTACTTC. As protein: CSARTRLGYEQYF.

This sequence joins TRBV19 and TRBJ2-7; 8 bases are a match to TRBD2. With 2 bases clipped from V and 3 bases from J, the junction kept 9 bases outside the gene matches. CDR1 LNHDA and CDR2 SQIVND come from the germline V gene (reference sequence). The CDR3 totals 16 residues. This chain's CDR3 is CASSIFAGGRLYEQYF. CDR3 coding DNA: TGTGCCAGTAGTATATTCGCGGGGGGCCGACTCTACGAGCAGTACTTC.

This clonotype was recorded many times. V gene TRBV2 combines with J gene TRBJ1-5; no clear D gene. Trimming took 4 bases from V and 1 from J, leaving 5 bases between them. The length of the CDR3 is 13 residues. Germline V lookup: CDR1 SNHLY, CDR2 FYNNEI. CDR3 protein: CASSGTSNQPQHF. The CDR3 DNA reads TGTGCCAGCAGTGGTACCAGCAATCAGCCCCAGCATTTT.

Of note for this clonotype: A much larger clone differs by one base, so this may be a read error. The chain couples TRBV6-2 or TRBV6-3 to TRBJ2-1; perhaps TRBD1 as D (5 bases). The CDR3 length is 13 residues. The V end was cut by 2 bases, the J end by 15 bases, with 17 bases between. CDR1 is MNHEY and CDR2 is SVGEGT in the germline V gene. The CDR3, as DNA: TGTGCCAGCAGTTACGGGGCCGTGGGCGTGGTGTTCTTC. It codes for CASSYGAVGVVFF.

This clonotype appeared once. The chain employs TRBV6-2 or TRBV6-3 and TRBJ1-1; no definite D call. The germline V gene has CDR1 MNHEY and CDR2 SVGEGT. The CDR3 is 12 residues long. The germline V and J ends were trimmed by 0 bases and 11 bases, with 10 bases remaining between them. CDR3 residues: CASSYSPGEAFF. The CDR3 coding sequence is TGTGCCAGCAGTTACTCCCCCGGGGAGGCTTTCTTT.

The sample holds a few counts of this clonotype. The genes are TRBV20-1 and TRBJ2-7; D gene uncertain. The CDR3 spans 13 residues. Trimming cost V 1 base and J 3 bases, with 10 bases left between them. CDR1 is DFQATT, CDR2 SNEGSKA, per germline (reference sequence). The CDR3 region has the DNA TGCAGTGCTAGAGCTCCACCATTCTACGAGCAGTACTTC. This codes for CSARAPPFYEQYF.

The rearrangement uses TRBV12-3 or TRBV12-4 and TRBJ2-1, with unresolved D. The CDR3 spans 14 residues. Trimming cost V 1 base and J 3 bases, with 7 bases left between them. The CDR3, as DNA: TGTGCCAGCAGTTTAGGGTTCCTCTACAATGAGCAGTTCTTC. It yields the protein CASSLGFLYNEQFF.